This TCR beta chain originates from a study of cytomegalovirus exposure and HLA in healthy donors. Use of 60 Vbeta and 13 Jbeta primers characterized the PCR. TCRdb's table, derived via immunoSEQ multiplex PCR, lists solely in-frame clones and lacks some. This table has about 110,000 clones, around 64% appearing once. Notes on the study in general: Certain sequence variants were highly shared and formed a cluster, and this cluster was likely a sequencing artifact. An analysis was carried out at a later point. It showed that HLA-associated TCR beta chains were more clonally expanded than equally common non-associated chains. In a later analysis, a missense DCLRE1C variant was linked to TCR beta V- and J-gene trimming.

Comments on this clone: What it recognizes is unknown.

This CDR3 region has 16 residues. V shed 1 base and J shed 1 base, with 13 bases lying between them. Germline assignment: CDR1 MNHEY and CDR2 SMNVEV (reference sequence). This clonotype was sampled from a woman under 40 in good health and CMV-seronegative. The specimen sequenced was PBMCs. The V call is TRBV27, the J call TRBJ1-2, with D possibly TRBD1 on 5 matching bases. The CDR3: CASSLWGSRDNYGYTF. The CDR3 bases are TGTGCCAGCAGTTTATGGGGCAGCAGGGATAACTATGGCTACACCTTC.